A selection of T cell receptor beta chains follows, all from one sample in a study of cytomegalovirus exposure and HLA in healthy donors. TCRdb's table, derived via immunoSEQ multiplex PCR, lists solely in-frame clones and lacks some. The sample holds 150,000 to 200,000 clones, around 84% seen once. The sequenced sample was PBMCs. The receptors derive from a young man in good health and CMV-seropositive. CDR3s include the opening cysteine and the closing phenylalanine or tryptophan. Each record gives: J gene, V gene, CDR3 protein.

J gene: TRBJ2-7
V gene: TRBV13
CDR3 protein: CASSLDRVHEQYF

J gene: TRBJ2-7
V gene: TRBV2
CDR3 protein: CASSPGVPLYEQYF

J gene: TRBJ1-1
V gene: TRBV19
CDR3 protein: CASSHLLGQGASEAFF

J gene: TRBJ2-7
V gene: TRBV6-5
CDR3 protein: CASRSGTSPNEQYF

J gene: TRBJ1-2
V gene: TRBV6-1
CDR3 protein: CASGGQGERDYGYTF

J gene: TRBJ2-7
V gene: TRBV11-2
CDR3 protein: CASSQINRDRGISYEQYF

J gene: TRBJ1-2
V gene: TRBV2
CDR3 protein: CASSRAGNYGYTF

J gene: TRBJ2-3
V gene: TRBV7-2
CDR3 protein: CASSLGGGRTDTQYF

J gene: TRBJ1-2
V gene: TRBV7-9
CDR3 protein: CASSPTAVYGYTF

J gene: TRBJ2-1
V gene: TRBV7-9
CDR3 protein: CASSLEGAHIHEQFF

J gene: TRBJ2-2
V gene: TRBV18
CDR3 protein: CASSPQQDGELFF

J gene: TRBJ2-7
V gene: TRBV19
CDR3 protein: CASSTGQGAYEQYF

J gene: TRBJ2-5
V gene: TRBV27
CDR3 protein: CASSSGGAQETQYF

J gene: TRBJ1-6
V gene: TRBV7-3
CDR3 protein: CASSLTPGANSPLHF

J gene: TRBJ2-5
V gene: TRBV25-1
CDR3 protein: CASSEYSGSETQYF

J gene: TRBJ2-7
V gene: TRBV4-3
CDR3 protein: CASSQDRFGTGDDEQYF

J gene: TRBJ1-2
V gene: TRBV10-3
CDR3 protein: CAISELRGGPLYGYTF

J gene: TRBJ2-5
V gene: TRBV18
CDR3 protein: CASSRGLAGQETQYF

J gene: -
V gene: TRBV7-2
CDR3 protein: CASSSNRDSIYEQYF

J gene: TRBJ1-2
V gene: TRBV19
CDR3 protein: CASNQGGYGYTF

J gene: TRBJ1-2
V gene: TRBV10-3
CDR3 protein: CAISEASGSNYGYTF

J gene: TRBJ2-1
V gene: TRBV5-1
CDR3 protein: CASSLAYLGGGLNEQFF

J gene: TRBJ2-2
V gene: TRBV5-1
CDR3 protein: CASIYGSTGELFF

J gene: TRBJ1-1
V gene: TRBV5-5
CDR3 protein: CASHLGGTGDTEAFF

J gene: TRBJ2-7
V gene: TRBV6-5
CDR3 protein: CASSRDRGRGQYF

J gene: TRBJ2-1
V gene: TRBV16
CDR3 protein: CASSPGARNEQFF

J gene: TRBJ2-7
V gene: TRBV27
CDR3 protein: CTSSPAGQGPYEQYF

J gene: TRBJ1-4
V gene: TRBV7-2
CDR3 protein: CASRFGRNEKLFF